This TCR beta chain was retrieved from a study of spatial heterogeneity in lung cancer. Study results and caveats: Detection of ubiquitous tumor TCRs in blood was higher at resection than follow-up.

Time point: sample taken at primary tumor resection. Donation came from roughly 72 patients with untreated early-stage non-small cell lung cancer. In regard to this clonotype: Its specificity is not known.

The length of the CDR3 is 14 residues. V lost 5 bases and J lost 0, with 8 bases in between. The germline V gene encodes CDR1 SEHNR and CDR2 FQNEAQ (reference sequence). TCRdb itself ran the 5' RACE reads through MiXCR, one entry per CDR3 protein. The sample lists 30,000 to 40,000 distinct CDR3 sequences, around 5.2% occurring once. This specimen consisted of PBMCs, obtained at surgery. The chain employs TRBV7-9 and TRBJ1-5; the D gene is possibly TRBD1 (6 bases). The origin of this receptor is a female donor with early-stage non-small cell lung cancer. The CDR3 DNA sequence: TGTGCCAGCAGCCGGACAGATAGCAATCAGCCCCAGCATTTT. Its translation is CASSRTDSNQPQHF.